The 24 T cell receptor beta chains below come from one sample, sequenced in a study of T cells in Graves' hyperthyroidism and ophthalmopathy (dated by TCRdb to about 2019). Libraries came from multiplex PCR. The instrument was an Illumina HiSeq 2000. The TCR beta CDR3 regions were amplified from RNA transcripts. The first round of RT-PCR for the TCR CDR3 was performed with the HTBI primer set and the Qiagen OneStep RT-PCR kit. The public sequencing data were trimmed at Q25 with fastp and processed into clonotypes with MiXCR by TCRdb, which kept only in-frame beta chains. Each entry merges the rows of one CDR3 protein and shows their most common DNA and genes. A total of roughly 100,000 distinct CDR3 sequences appear in this sample, roughly 44% of them only once. Approximately 30% of the sample lies in the top ten. The sequenced sample was blood. Every receptor here comes from a man aged 35 to 55 with Graves' hyperthyroidism.

The table lists this clonotype with many counts. CDR3 residues: CASSFSGSPLHF. Here the CDR3 DNA reads TGCGCCAGCAGCTTTTCGGGATCACCCCTCCACTTT. The chain is built from TRBV5-1 and TRBJ1-6; D gene unclear. This CDR3 contains 12 residues. Trimming took off 2 bases at V and 10 bases at J, with 7 bases between the two ends. The germline V gene has CDR1 SGHRS and CDR2 YFSETQ.

This clonotype has at least ten counts. The rearrangement joins TRBV19 to TRBJ2-7; D is perhaps TRBD1 (6 bases). The CDR3 is 15 residues long. The V and J ends lost 3 bases and 2 bases respectively, with 14 bases between them. Germline V CDR1 and CDR2: LNHDA, SQIVND (reference sequence). CDR3 residues: CASSIPGQLAYEQYF. The CDR3 nucleotides are TGTGCCAGTAGTATCCCAGGACAGTTAGCCTACGAGCAGTACTTC.

This clonotype was counted ten times or more. V and J are TRBV10-3 and TRBJ1-5; the D gene is possibly TRBD1 (6 bases). Trimming removed 0 bases at V and 10 bases at J, with 7 bases between. This CDR3 has 12 residues. Per germline, CDR1 ENHRY and CDR2 SYGVKD. Here the CDR3 reads CAISESGGPQHF. The CDR3 DNA reads TGTGCCATCAGTGAGTCGGGGGGCCCCCAGCATTTT.

This clonotype was seen repeatedly, ten times or more. This sequence joins TRBV5-6 and TRBJ1-1; D unclear. V was trimmed by 0 bases and J by 0 bases, leaving 9 bases between them. The CDR3 has 15 amino acids. Germline CDR1 reads SGHDT; CDR2 reads YYEEEE. In DNA, the CDR3 is TGTGCCAGCAGCTTGGGGGCAGGAATGAACACTGAAGCTTTCTTT. Protein: CASSLGAGMNTEAFF. Filled out from reference TRBV5-6 and TRBJ1-1, the complete variable domain reads DAGVTQSPTHLIKTRGQQVTLRCSPKSGHDTVSWYQQALGQGPQFIFQYYEEEERQRGNFPDRFSGHQFPNYSSELNVNALLLGDSALYLCASSLGAGMNTEAFFGQGTRLTVV.

The chain couples TRBV7-8 to TRBJ2-1, with a weak D call TRBD1 (6 bases). Germline CDR1 and CDR2: SGHVS and FQNEAQ. The CDR3 spans 14 residues. Trimming shortened V by 6 bases and J by 1 base, and 10 bases separated the two germline ends. DNA of the CDR3: TGTGCCAGCAGTTCCAGGGGATCCTACAATGAGCAGTTCTTC. It codes for CASSSRGSYNEQFF.

For this clonotype: A junction boundary mismatches the germline segment, possibly from a read error. The chain recombines TRBV10-3 with TRBJ2-7; weak D call: TRBD1 (6 bases). The CDR3 is 14 residues long. Germline-derived CDR1 and CDR2 are ENHRY and SYGVKD. For the CDR3, the DNA is TGCGCCATCAGGGGCAACGTTAGCTCCTACGAGCAGTACTTC. Translated, it gives CAIRGNVSSYEQYF.

This chain uses TRBV7-6 with TRBJ2-7, with 7 bases identical to TRBD2. This CDR3 has 15 amino acids. V lost 3 bases and J lost 3; bases outside the gene matches: 8. Germline lookup yields CDR1 SGHVS and CDR2 FNYEAQ. The CDR3 sequence is CASSLRTGGSYEQYF. CDR3 DNA sequence: TGTGCCAGCAGCTTGAGGACCGGCGGGAGCTACGAGCAGTACTTC.

This clonotype was counted many times. V is TRBV12-3 or TRBV12-4 and J is TRBJ1-1; 7 nucleotides align to TRBD1. Unmatched junction bases numbered 11, after V lost 6 bases and J lost 4 bases. CDR3 length equals 15 residues. CDR3 loop: CASSGRGRSGTEAFF. The CDR3, as DNA: TGTGCCAGCAGCGGAAGGGGGCGATCTGGCACTGAAGCTTTCTTT.

This chain connects TRBV10-3 to TRBJ1-2, with 8 bases that match TRBD1. V was clipped by 3 bases and J by 3 bases; unmatched bases: 6. The CDR3 runs to 15 residues. Germline CDR1 is ENHRY and CDR2 is SYGVKD. The CDR3 DNA is TGTGCCATCAGTGACTCGGGACAGGTACACTATGGCTACACCTTC. As protein: CAISDSGQVHYGYTF.

The chain links TRBV29-1 to TRBJ2-7; D might be TRBD1 (6 bases). Deletions cut 6 bases from V and 5 bases from J, with 11 bases between. CDR3 length: 11 residues. The germline gives CDR1 SQVTM, CDR2 ANQGSEA. The CDR3: CSVRTADEQYF. CDR3 nucleotide sequence: TGCAGCGTCCGGACAGCTGACGAGCAGTACTTC.

This clonotype was picked up many times. The chain recombines TRBV7-2 with TRBJ2-2; 10 bases line up with TRBD2. J lost 1 base, V lost 5 bases, and 4 bases had no gene match. CDR3 length: 16 residues. Germline CDR1 is SGHTA and CDR2 is FQGNSA. In DNA, the CDR3 is TGTGCCAGCAGCATACTAGCGGGACTGAACACCGGGGAGCTGTTTTTT. Translating it yields CASSILAGLNTGELFF. The full variable domain, completed using reference TRBV7-2 and TRBJ2-2, is GAGVSQSPSNKVTEKGKDVELRCDPISGHTALYWYRQSLGQGLEFLIYFQGNSAPDKSGLPSDRFSAERTGGSVSTLTIQRTQQEDSAVYLCASSILAGLNTGELFFGEGSRLTVL.

As to this clonotype: This clone may be a read error of a much larger clone one base away. The CDR3 here is CASSLVGGRFYNEQFF. DNA for the CDR3: TGTGCCAGCAGCTTAGTGGGCGGGAGGTTTTACAATGAGCAGTTCTTC. The chain is built from TRBV7-2 and TRBJ2-1; 8 bases are a match to TRBD2. From germline, CDR1 is SGHTA and CDR2 FQGNSA. The CDR3 is 16 residues long. Losses at the gene ends were 1 base for V and 4 bases for J; bases not matched to a gene: 6.

The chain couples TRBV12-3 or TRBV12-4 to TRBJ1-6; 10 nucleotides match TRBD1. CDR3 length: 14 amino acids. V lost 6 bases and J lost 9; bases outside the gene matches: 5. As DNA, the CDR3 is TGTGCCAGCAGCGAGACAGGGGGCAGTTCACCCCTCCACTTT. Encoded protein: CASSETGGSSPLHF.

This clonotype was seen only a few times. The chain links TRBV6-5 to TRBJ2-2; tentative D call: TRBD1 (5 bases). Trimming removed 5 bases at V and 2 bases at J, with 21 bases between. CDR1 and CDR2 (germline): MNHEY, SVGAGI. The CDR3 loop spans 18 amino acids. This CDR3 is CASSEFRVGWTNTGELFF. The CDR3 region has the DNA TGTGCCAGCAGTGAATTTAGGGTAGGCTGGACAAACACCGGGGAGCTGTTTTTT.

As DNA, the CDR3 is TGCAGCGTTGAAGTAGCGGGGGTATGGGGCTACACCTTC. This encodes CSVEVAGVWGYTF. This chain joins TRBV29-1 and TRBJ1-2; possible D gene TRBD1, 5 bases. With 1 base removed from V and 8 bases from J, the gap between germline ends came to 14 bases. CDR1 is SQVTM, CDR2 ANQGSEA, per germline. The CDR3 is 13 residues long.

The rearrangement joins TRBV5-1 to TRBJ2-7, with D possibly matching TRBD1 (6 bases). The V end was cut by 0 bases, the J end by 5 bases, with 12 bases between. CDR3 length: 14 residues. Germline lookup yields CDR1 SGHRS and CDR2 YFSETQ. The CDR3 coding sequence is TGCGCCAGCAGCTTGGATCTCTCAGGGGACGAGCAGTACGTC. Its translation is CASSLDLSGDEQYV.

This clonotype was recorded many times. CDR3 amino acids: CASSPRDTYMNTEAFF. CDR3 nucleotide sequence: TGTGCCAGCAGCCCGCGGGACACCTATATGAACACTGAAGCTTTCTTT. The chain recombines TRBV11-3 with TRBJ1-1; TRBD1 might be the D (6 bases). Germline V gene sequence: CDR1 SGHNT, CDR2 YENEEA. This CDR3 contains 16 residues. Trimming removed 5 bases from V and 0 bases from J, with 16 bases in between.

The chain couples TRBV19 to TRBJ2-7; D is unresolved. The length of the CDR3 is 11 residues. The V end lost 7 bases, the J end lost 6 bases, and 10 bases lay between the germline ends. Germline V CDR1 and CDR2: LNHDA, SQIVND (reference sequence). The CDR3 nucleotides read TGTGCCAGTAAAGGAGCAACCGAGCAGTACTTC. It is translated as CASKGATEQYF.

V usage is TRBV29-1 and J usage is TRBJ1-1; D unclear. The CDR3 is 12 amino acids. The germline V and J ends were trimmed by 6 bases and 1 base, with 9 bases remaining between them. Germline lookup yields CDR1 SQVTM and CDR2 ANQGSEA. The CDR3 DNA follows: TGCAGCGTCGTGACTGGGAACACTGAAGCTTTCTTT. It translates to CSVVTGNTEAFF.

In its sample, this clonotype was seen once. This sequence joins TRBV19 and TRBJ2-7; either TRBD1 or TRBD2 may supply D (5 bases each). The CDR3 loop spans 13 amino acids. The germline V gene has CDR1 LNHDA and CDR2 SQIVND (reference sequence). The V gene lost 3 bases and the J gene lost 6 bases, with 12 bases spanning the gap. The CDR3 coding sequence is TGTGCCAGTAGTATGGGACGCGGAGCCGAGCAGTACTTC. Its protein product is CASSMGRGAEQYF.

This chain joins TRBV10-1 and TRBJ2-3; 8 positions agree with TRBD2. The CDR3 spans 13 residues. V was pared by 10 bases and J by 2 bases, with 5 bases of the junction left unmatched. Germline values: CDR1 WNHNN, CDR2 SYGVQD (reference sequence). The CDR3 nucleotides are TGCGCCAAACTAGCGGTAATCACAGATACGCAGTATTTT. Amino acid sequence: CAKLAVITDTQYF.

This clonotype has just a few counts. The chain recombines TRBV30 with TRBJ2-6; D remains unclear. Trimming removed 5 bases from V and 3 bases from J, with 8 bases in between. Germline V gene sequence: CDR1 GTSNPN, CDR2 SVGIG (reference sequence). The CDR3 covers 13 residues. The CDR3: CAWSGGGANVLTF. CDR3 in DNA: TGTGCCTGGTCCGGTGGTGGGGCCAACGTCCTGACTTTC.

The rearrangement joins TRBV20-1 to TRBJ2-3, with 8 positions matching TRBD1. CDR1 and CDR2 from the germline V gene are DFQATT and SNEGSKA (reference sequence). There are 15 residues in the CDR3. V gave up 0 bases and J gave up 6 bases; unmatched junction bases: 8. The CDR3 reads CSARDPEQGGDTQYF. CDR3 in DNA: TGCAGTGCTAGAGATCCGGAACAGGGGGGCGATACGCAGTATTTT.

This clonotype turned up a few times. The chain uses TRBV18 and TRBJ2-7; the D gene is possibly TRBD2 (7 bases). Trimming removed 0 bases from V and 6 bases from J, with 21 bases in between. Germline-derived CDR1 and CDR2 are KGHSH and LQKENI. The CDR3 length is 17 residues. CDR3 loop: CASSPPGFSLGGREQYF. CDR3 DNA sequence: TGTGCCAGCTCACCACCGGGGTTCAGTCTCGGGGGGCGCGAGCAGTACTTC.